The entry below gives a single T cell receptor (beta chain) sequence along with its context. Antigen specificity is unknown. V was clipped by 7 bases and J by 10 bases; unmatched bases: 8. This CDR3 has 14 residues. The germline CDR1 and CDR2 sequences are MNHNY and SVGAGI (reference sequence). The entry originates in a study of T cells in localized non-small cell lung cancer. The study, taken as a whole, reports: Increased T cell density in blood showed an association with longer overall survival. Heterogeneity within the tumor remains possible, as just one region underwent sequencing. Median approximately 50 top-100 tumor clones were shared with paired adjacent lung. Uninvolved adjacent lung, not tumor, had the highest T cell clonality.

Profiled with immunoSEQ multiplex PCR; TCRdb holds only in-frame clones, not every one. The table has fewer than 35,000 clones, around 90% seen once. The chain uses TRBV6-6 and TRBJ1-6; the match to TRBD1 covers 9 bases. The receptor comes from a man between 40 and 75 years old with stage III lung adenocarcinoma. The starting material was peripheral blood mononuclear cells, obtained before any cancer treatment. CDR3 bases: TGTGCCAGCACCCAGGGACAGGGAGTCTCACCCCTCCACTTT. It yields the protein CASTQGQGVSPLHF.